This is a list of T cell receptor beta chains from one sample in a study of blood T cell repertoires in COVID-19. Sequencing was performed with immunoSEQ multiplex PCR; in TCRdb, only in-frame clones are kept and a portion is missing. The top ten clones hold around 10% of a sample with roughly 60,000 clones, 87% of them seen once. The specimen was peripheral blood. Receptors originate from a human donor with acute or convalescent COVID-19. The donor label of this sample is uncertain. CDR3s include the opening cysteine and the closing phenylalanine or tryptophan. The D gene is left open where the match is weak. The listing skips clone size in some rows; elsewhere it reads once, few, many or a size class.

D: TRBD2
J: TRBJ2-3
V: TRBV28
size: .
DNA: TGTGCCAGCAGTTTACCCTCCACGGCTAGCGGGAGTACAGATACGCAGTATTTT
CDR3: CASSLPSTASGSTDTQYF

D: .
J: TRBJ2-3
V: TRBV24-1
size: .
DNA: TGTGCCACCAGTGATTTGCCGAGGGGGGCGGGAGCCAGAGATACGCAGTATTTT
CDR3: CATSDLPRGAGARDTQYF

D: TRBD2
J: TRBJ2-1
V: TRBV10-1
size: .
DNA: TGCGCCAGCATGGGACTAGCGGGGGACGGTAAGAATGAGCAGTTCTTC
CDR3: CASMGLAGDGKNEQFF

D: .
J: TRBJ2-7
V: TRBV24-1
size: .
DNA: TGTGCCACCAGTGATCCCAGCTACGAGCAGTACTTC
CDR3: CATSDPSYEQYF

D: TRBD2
J: TRBJ2-5
V: TRBV28
size: .
DNA: TGTGCCAGCAGAACTAGCGGAGCTCAAGAGACCCAGTACTTC
CDR3: CASRTSGAQETQYF

D: .
J: TRBJ2-2
V: TRBV24-1
size: .
DNA: TGTGCCACCAGTGACCCGGGACATAACACCGGGGAGCTGTTTTTT
CDR3: CATSDPGHNTGELFF

D: TRBD2
J: TRBJ2-3
V: TRBV11-3
size: .
DNA: TGTGCCAGCAGCTTAGATGGTAGCGGGAGGAGGGATACGCAGTATTTT
CDR3: CASSLDGSGRRDTQYF

D: TRBD1
J: TRBJ2-1
V: TRBV6-5
size: .
DNA: TGTGCCAGCCGACGACAGGGGGTGCTGGGGAATGAGCAGTTCTTC
CDR3: CASRRQGVLGNEQFF

D: .
J: TRBJ2-3
V: TRBV5-4
size: .
DNA: TGTGCCAGCAGCCCCACCTTGGCCCCAGATACGCAGTATTTT
CDR3: CASSPTLAPDTQYF

D: .
J: TRBJ1-3
V: TRBV5-4
size: once
DNA: TGTGCCAGCAGCTCTTCCTTGACGGGAAGAAACACCATATATTTT
CDR3: CASSSSLTGRNTIYF

D: TRBD1
J: TRBJ1-5
V: TRBV19
size: .
DNA: TGTGCCAGTAGTAGACAACGGGACAGAAGTTATAGCAATCAGCCCCAGCATTTT
CDR3: CASSRQRDRSYSNQPQHF

D: TRBD1
J: TRBJ2-3
V: TRBV15
size: .
DNA: TGTGCCACCAGCAGCCTAGGGACAGATAGCACAGATACGCAGTATTTT
CDR3: CATSSLGTDSTDTQYF

D: TRBD1
J: TRBJ1-4
V: TRBV6-6
size: .
DNA: TGTGCCAGCAGATCGACAGGGGATTATGAAAAACTGTTTTTT
CDR3: CASRSTGDYEKLFF

D: .
J: TRBJ1-2
V: TRBV5-6
size: .
DNA: TGTGCCAGCAGCTTGGACGGGGGAAACTATGGCTACACCTTC
CDR3: CASSLDGGNYGYTF